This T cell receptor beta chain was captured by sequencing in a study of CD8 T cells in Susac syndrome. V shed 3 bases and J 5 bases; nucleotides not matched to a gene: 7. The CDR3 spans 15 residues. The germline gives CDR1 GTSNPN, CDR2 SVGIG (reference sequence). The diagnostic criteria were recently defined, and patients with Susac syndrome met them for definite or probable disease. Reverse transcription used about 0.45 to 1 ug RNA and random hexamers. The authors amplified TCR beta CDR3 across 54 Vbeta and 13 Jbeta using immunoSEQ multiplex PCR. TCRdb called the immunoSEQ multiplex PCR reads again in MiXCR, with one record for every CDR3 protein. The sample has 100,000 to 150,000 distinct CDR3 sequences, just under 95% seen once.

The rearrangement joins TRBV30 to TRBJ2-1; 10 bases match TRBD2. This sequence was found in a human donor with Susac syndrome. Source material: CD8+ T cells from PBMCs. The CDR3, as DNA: TGTGCCTGGAGCCTCGGACTAGCGGTTAACAATGAGCAGTTCTTC. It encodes CAWSLGLAVNNEQFF.